The rows below give T cell receptor beta chains drawn from one sample of a study of Ad26.COV2.S vaccination and SARS-CoV-2 variants. TCRdb keeps only in-frame clones here, not all; method: immunoSEQ multiplex PCR. The sample lists some 520,000 clones, around 85% occurring once. Sequencing was performed on peripheral blood, taken in a trial of Ad26.COV2.S vaccine versus placebo. The receptor source for this set is a person aged 18 to 59 who received the Ad26.COV2.S COVID-19 vaccine or a placebo. Both conserved end residues are part of each CDR3. The D gene is left open where the match is weak. Some rows have no size entry. The others give once, few or many, or a class for an expanded clone.

TRBD1,TRBJ1-2,TRBV28,.,CASRIQGINYGYTF,TGTGCCAGCAGAATACAGGGGATTAACTATGGCTACACCTTC
TRBD2,TRBJ2-5,TRBV9,.,CASSETSSGRGETQYF,TGTGCCAGCAGCGAGACGTCTAGCGGGAGGGGGGAGACCCAGTACTTC
TRBD1,TRBJ1-6,TRBV2,.,CASHRDRGYNSPLHF,TGTGCCAGTCACCGGGACAGAGGTTATAATTCACCCCTCCACTTT
.,TRBJ2-1,TRBV6-2/TRBV6-3,.,CASSPRSNLIYEQFF,TGTGCCAGCAGTCCACGTTCGAATCTTATCTATGAGCAGTTCTTC
TRBD1,TRBJ2-5,TRBV5-1,once,CASSSGQGQETQYF,TGCGCCAGCAGCTCTGGACAGGGCCAAGAGACCCAGTACTTC
TRBD2,TRBJ2-7,TRBV19,.,CASSWREGNYEQYF,TGTGCCAGTAGCTGGCGGGAGGGAAACTACGAGCAGTACTTC
TRBD1,TRBJ2-7,TRBV28,.,CASSFPGTGGPEQYF,TGTGCCAGCAGTTTCCCGGGGACAGGGGGCCCCGAGCAGTACTTC
TRBD2,TRBJ2-3,TRBV11-2,.,CASSSLIAGGGDTQYF,TGTGCCAGCAGCTCCCTTATAGCGGGAGGTGGAGATACGCAGTATTTT
.,TRBJ2-5,TRBV28,.,CVSTGTGKETQYF,TGTGTCAGTACCGGGACTGGCAAAGAGACCCAGTACTTC
TRBD2,TRBJ2-7,TRBV29-1,.,CSVVGLAGRYEQYF,TGCAGCGTCGTAGGACTAGCGGGGCGCTACGAGCAGTACTTC
.,TRBJ1-1,TRBV3-1/TRBV3-2,.,CASSLSPWGRGNTEAFF,TGTGCCAGCAGCCTTTCCCCTTGGGGGCGGGGGAACACTGAAGCTTTCTTT
.,TRBJ1-1,TRBV6-5,.,CASRGLLENTEAFF,TGTGCCAGCAGGGGACTCCTGGAGAACACTGAAGCTTTCTTT
.,TRBJ2-7,TRBV7-2,.,CASSSQTRWYEQYF,TGTGCCAGCAGCTCCCAGACTAGGTGGTACGAGCAGTACTTC
TRBD2,TRBJ2-1,TRBV10-3,.,CAIPPAGGPGYNEQFF,TGTGCCATCCCCCCAGCGGGAGGGCCGGGTTACAATGAGCAGTTCTTC
.,TRBJ1-1,TRBV6-5,.,CATTDYMNTEAFF,TGTGCCACCACCGACTACATGAACACTGAAGCTTTCTTT
.,TRBJ2-1,TRBV12-3/TRBV12-4,.,CASSRVRVSEQFF,TGTGCCAGCAGCCGAGTGAGAGTCAGTGAGCAGTTCTTC
.,TRBJ2-7,TRBV28,few,CASSLGALDEQYF,TGTGCCAGCAGTTTAGGGGCTCTGGACGAGCAGTACTTC
.,TRBJ2-5,TRBV28,.,CASSLIQEAQYF,TGTGCCAGCAGTTTGATCCAAGAGGCCCAGTACTTC
.,TRBJ2-2,TRBV6-5,.,CASHRSRTGELFF,TGTGCCAGCCACAGGTCACGGACCGGGGAGCTGTTTTTT
TRBD2,TRBJ2-1,TRBV9,.,CASSVASGAYNEQFF,TGTGCCAGCAGCGTAGCCAGCGGGGCCTACAATGAGCAGTTCTTC
TRBD1,TRBJ1-1,TRBV6-2/TRBV6-3,.,CASSSRGGNTEAFF,TGTGCCAGCAGTTCCAGGGGGGGGAACACTGAAGCTTTCTTT
.,TRBJ2-7,TRBV7-8,once,CAIKSGYEQYF,TGTGCAATAAAATCGGGCTACGAGCAGTACTTC
.,TRBJ1-5,TRBV5-5,.,CASSSPVGWSDNQPQHF,TGTGCCAGCAGCTCCCCGGTTGGATGGTCTGACAATCAGCCCCAGCATTTT
.,TRBJ2-7,TRBV4-1,once,CASSPRSGTYEQYF,TGCGCCAGCAGCCCCCGATCCGGAACCTACGAGCAGTACTTC
TRBD1,TRBJ1-4,TRBV6-5,.,CASTPPLGTGTKLFF,TGTGCCAGCACCCCACCGTTGGGGACAGGGACAAAACTGTTTTTT
.,TRBJ2-7,TRBV19,.,CASGVAGAVAEQYF,TGTGCCTCAGGGGTGGCGGGAGCAGTTGCCGAGCAGTACTTC
.,TRBJ2-7,TRBV11-2,.,CASSEVSDGAYEQYF,TGTGCCAGCAGCGAAGTATCCGACGGTGCCTACGAGCAGTACTTC
TRBD1,TRBJ2-1,TRBV18,.,CASSQGQKHNEQFF,TGTGCCAGCTCACAGGGACAGAAGCACAATGAGCAGTTCTTC
.,TRBJ1-1,TRBV28,once,CASTQRGSEAFF,TGTGCCAGCACCCAACGGGGTTCTGAAGCTTTCTTT
TRBD1,TRBJ2-7,TRBV27,.,CASSADRGYVQYF,TGTGCCAGCAGTGCTGACAGGGGGTATGTGCAGTACTTC
TRBD1,TRBJ2-1,TRBV2,.,CASSGTGPRWNEQFF,TGTGCCAGCAGTGGGACAGGGCCAAGGTGGAATGAGCAGTTCTTC
.,TRBJ2-3,TRBV18,.,CASSPGTDTQYF,TGTGCCAGCTCACCAGGAACAGATACGCAGTATTTT
TRBD1,TRBJ2-2,TRBV14,.,CASSQYNSGGLFF,TGTGCCAGCAGCCAATATAACTCAGGGGGGCTGTTTTTT
.,TRBJ2-7,TRBV9,.,CASSVSTGRGEQYF,TGTGCCAGCAGCGTATCGACAGGACGGGGGGAGCAGTACTTC
.,TRBJ2-1,TRBV5-1,once,CASSLYGTGASSEQFF,TGCGCCAGCAGCTTATACGGAACGGGAGCATCGAGTGAGCAGTTCTTC
TRBD2,TRBJ2-1,TRBV6-2/TRBV6-3,.,CASSNSGGSYNEQFF,TGTGCCAGCAGCAATAGCGGGGGCTCCTACAATGAGCAGTTCTTC
.,TRBJ2-7,TRBV28,.,CASSPFLTYEQYF,TGTGCCAGCAGTCCCTTCTTGACCTACGAGCAGTACTTC
.,TRBJ1-6,TRBV7-9,once,CASSHLGQGNSPLHF,TGTGCCAGCAGCCACTTGGGGCAGGGTAATTCACCCCTCCACTTT
TRBD2,TRBJ2-1,TRBV7-9,.,CASGTSGSEQFF,TGTGCCAGCGGGACTAGCGGGAGTGAGCAGTTCTTC
.,TRBJ2-1,TRBV15,.,CATSASNAGPEQFF,TGTGCCACCAGCGCCAGCAACGCGGGACCCGAGCAGTTCTTC
TRBD2,TRBJ2-5,TRBV29-1,.,CSVVVTSGMADF,TGCAGCGTTGTGGTGACTAGCGGGATGGCTGACTTC
TRBD1,TRBJ1-1,TRBV28,.,CASSFSDRGHTEAFF,TGTGCCAGCAGTTTTTCGGACAGGGGGCACACTGAAGCTTTCTTT
TRBD2,TRBJ2-2,TRBV7-9,once,CASSYLAGVETGELFF,TGTGCCAGCAGCTACCTAGCGGGAGTGGAGACCGGGGAGCTGTTTTTT
TRBD2,TRBJ2-1,TRBV7-6,.,CASSPSRVGRVNEQFF,TGTGCCAGCAGCCCAAGCAGGGTCGGGAGGGTGAATGAGCAGTTCTTC
TRBD2,TRBJ2-2,TRBV3-1/TRBV3-2,few,CASSQGRLAGGPSLRTGELFF,TGTGCCAGCAGCCAGGGAAGACTAGCGGGAGGGCCCTCGCTGAGAACCGGGGAGCTGTTTTTT
TRBD1,TRBJ2-7,TRBV19,.,CASSRSGTGNPHEQYF,TGTGCCAGTAGCCGATCCGGGACAGGGAATCCCCACGAGCAGTACTTC
.,TRBJ2-7,TRBV25-1,.,CASSGVGTAQYF,TGTGCCAGCAGTGGAGTCGGGACCGCGCAGTACTTC
.,TRBJ2-7,TRBV13,.,CASSSRTVGTYEQYF,TGTGCCAGCAGCTCGCGGACAGTGGGGACCTACGAGCAGTACTTC
.,TRBJ1-5,TRBV6-5,.,CASGGTSGPQHF,TGTGCCAGCGGGGGGACTAGCGGGCCCCAGCATTTT
.,TRBJ2-5,TRBV7-7,once,CASSKGGVPQETQYF,TGTGCTAGCAGTAAGGGGGGGGTCCCCCAAGAGACCCAGTACTTC
TRBD1,TRBJ1-6,TRBV3-1/TRBV3-2,.,CASTPSGQGNSPLHF,TGTGCCAGCACCCCATCGGGACAGGGGAATTCACCCCTCCACTTT
.,TRBJ2-2,TRBV7-3,.,CASSLTVDGELFF,TGTGCCAGCAGCCTAACAGTTGACGGGGAGCTGTTTTTT
TRBD1,TRBJ1-4,TRBV2,.,CASSATGSTNEKLFF,TGTGCCAGCAGCGCGACAGGGAGCACTAATGAAAAACTGTTTTTT
TRBD1,TRBJ2-7,TRBV7-2,.,CASSLTDRGRLYEQYF,TGTGCCAGCAGCTTAACAGACAGGGGGCGCCTGTACGAGCAGTACTTC